This TCR beta chain was documented in a study of blood T cells in healthy people across ages. Unmatched junction bases numbered 6, after V lost 0 bases and J lost 3 bases. The CDR3 has 15 residues. Germline V CDR1 and CDR2: GTSNPN, SVGIG (reference sequence). Primed by a sample-barcoded 5' primer and a J-beta primer mix, a second PCR proceeded for about 7 to 11 cycles. A single record per CDR3 protein comes from TCRdb applying MiXCR to the 5' RACE reads. Counted here are more than 1.4 million distinct CDR3 sequences, 42% occurring once; the ten biggest clones make up roughly 7.9%. Notes on this clonotype: Its antigen is not identified.

Overall study findings and caveats: Unsorted PBMCs blocked a conclusive comparison of naive and antigen-experienced cells. Strong correlation linked observed beta diversity and percent naive T cells.

Healthy Caucasian individuals from Russia aged about 6 to 100 were enrolled as donors. Extraction yielded at least 5.5 micrograms of total RNA per sample. The rearrangement links TRBV30 to TRBJ1-1; 8 nucleotides match TRBD1. Sequencing input: blood. This sequence was found in a woman aged 18 to 35 in good health. Written as DNA, the CDR3 is TGTGCCTGGAGTGTTCAGGGGGCTGTGTACACTGAAGCTTTCTTT. Translation: CAWSVQGAVYTEAFF.